The 24 T cell receptor beta chains in this list originate from one sample, sequenced in a study of shared clonotypes between healthy human individuals. Clones were sequenced by immunoSEQ multiplex PCR, and TCRdb holds only the in-frame ones, with some missing. The data show 850,000 to 1,200,000 clones, with about 70% seen just once and approximately 1.5% held by the top ten. Sequenced material: memory CD4+ T cells sorted from blood. Subset described: CD45RA-negative fraction. Receptors originate from a man younger than 30 in good health.

The V gene is TRBV2, the J gene TRBJ1-1; 11 nucleotides match TRBD1. The junction had 10 bases not matched to a gene; V was cut back by 6 bases and J by 7 bases. The germline V gene encodes CDR1 SNHLY and CDR2 FYNNEI. The CDR3 has 15 residues. The CDR3 protein is CASSLADRGLSEAFF. CDR3 in DNA: TGTGCCAGCAGCCTAGCGGACAGGGGGCTTAGTGAAGCTTTCTTT.

V gene TRBV7-9 combines with J gene TRBJ1-2; TRBD1 matches at 7 bases. CDR3 length: 16 residues. Germline values: CDR1 SEHNR, CDR2 FQNEAQ (reference sequence). V trimming: 5 bases; J trimming: 4 bases; junction bases outside the gene matches: 13. This chain's CDR3 is CASSLAGTVQSYGYTF. CDR3 nucleotide sequence: TGTGCCAGCAGCCTGGCAGGGACAGTGCAGAGCTATGGCTACACCTTC.

The J gene is TRBJ1-1, the V gene TRBV29-1; 8 bases agree with TRBD1. Germline loops: CDR1 SQVTM, CDR2 ANQGSEA. This CDR3 has 12 amino acids. V dropped 7 bases and J dropped 1; count of bases not matched to a gene: 2. The CDR3: CSGDRGNTEAFF. The CDR3 DNA sequence: TGCAGCGGTGACAGGGGGAACACTGAAGCTTTCTTT.

This chain connects TRBV4-1 to TRBJ1-4; unclear D gene. Trimming took 1 base from V and 3 from J, leaving 6 bases between them. CDR3 length equals 14 residues. The germline CDR1 and CDR2 sequences are MGHRA and YSYEKL. The CDR3 reads CASSQVIANEKLFF. For the CDR3, the DNA is TGCGCCAGCAGCCAAGTAATAGCTAATGAAAAACTGTTTTTT.

The rearrangement uses TRBV6-6 and TRBJ1-1; D may be TRBD1 (5 bases). The V gene lost 5 bases and the J gene lost 5 bases, with 12 bases spanning the gap. The CDR3 length is 13 residues. Germline CDR1 reads MNHNY; CDR2 reads SVGAGI (reference sequence). DNA of the CDR3: TGTGCCAGCAGTAACCCAGGGTGGACTGAAGCTTTCTTT. Amino acids: CASSNPGWTEAFF.

This chain links TRBV5-8 with TRBJ2-1, with 10 bases identical to TRBD2. The CDR3 has 15 residues. V dropped 5 bases and J dropped 4; count of bases not matched to a gene: 6. Germline CDR1 reads SGHTS; CDR2 reads YDEGEE. CDR3 loop: CASRALLAGYNEQFF. The CDR3 DNA is TGTGCCAGCAGAGCCCTACTAGCGGGATACAATGAGCAGTTCTTC.

This clone was seen at least ten times. The J gene is TRBJ2-3, the V gene TRBV11-2, with D uncertain. This CDR3 comprises 15 residues. V shed 1 base and J shed 0 bases, with 8 bases lying between them. CDR1 is SGHAT, CDR2 FQNNGV, per germline. The chain's CDR3 is CASSLATISTDTQYF. The CDR3 nucleotides read TGTGCCAGCAGCTTAGCGACAATAAGCACAGATACGCAGTATTTT.

The chain has TRBV13 and TRBJ2-7; D call uncertain. The V end lost 3 bases, the J end lost 7 bases, and 16 bases lay between the germline ends. The CDR3 consists of 14 residues. CDR1 and CDR2 (germline): PRHDT, FYEKMQ (reference sequence). CDR3 sequence reads: CASSFSQYGVEQYF. The CDR3 DNA reads as TGTGCCAGCAGCTTTAGCCAGTACGGAGTGGAGCAGTACTTC.

V and J are TRBV5-4 and TRBJ2-7; 7 bases fit TRBD2. Trimming cost V 4 bases and J 3 bases; bases outside gene matches: 7. The CDR3 has 14 amino acids. In germline, CDR1 is SGHNT, CDR2 YYREEE (reference sequence). The CDR3 loop reads CASSRDGGSYEQYF. CDR3 sequence (DNA): TGTGCCAGCAGCAGGGACGGGGGGAGCTACGAGCAGTACTTC.

This clone was counted once. The chain carries TRBV6-5 and TRBJ2-7, with D unresolved. V was clipped by 2 bases and J by 6 bases, with 11 bases between them. CDR1 and CDR2 from the germline V gene are MNHEY and SVGAGI. The CDR3 is 13 amino acids. The CDR3 reads CASSYAGVGEQYF. The DNA for the CDR3 is TGTGCCAGCAGTTACGCTGGGGTCGGCGAGCAGTACTTC.

In regard to this clone: Within the sample, other DNA sequences also encode this same CDR3. V and J are TRBV4-1 and TRBJ1-5; 7 positions match TRBD1. After removal of 3 bases from V and 0 bases from J, the junction contained 2 bases not matched to a gene. The CDR3 spans 15 residues. Germline V gene data show CDR1 as MGHRA and CDR2 as YSYEKL. CDR3 in DNA: TGCGCCAGCAGCCAGGGGACAGTTAGCAATCAGCCCCAGCATTTT. As protein: CASSQGTVSNQPQHF.

J is TRBJ1-1 and V is TRBV6-4; the D is unclear. Germline CDR1 MRHNA, CDR2 SNTAGT. V shed 10 bases and J shed 1 base, with 16 bases lying between them. This CDR3 spans 14 amino acids. The CDR3 here is CATLPLWRNTEAFF. The CDR3, as DNA: TGTGCCACACTCCCCCTGTGGAGGAACACTGAAGCTTTCTTT.

This clone was seen only a few times. The chain has TRBV7-9 and TRBJ2-1; D ambiguous. Looked up from germline, CDR1 is SEHNR and CDR2 is FQNEAQ (reference sequence). Deletions cut 3 bases from V and 4 bases from J, with 10 bases between. The CDR3 has 14 amino acids. The CDR3 bases are TGTGCCAGCAGCTTTTCTACGTATTACAATGAGCAGTTCTTC. Protein: CASSFSTYYNEQFF.

This sequence joins TRBV7-3 and TRBJ1-1, with 7 positions matching TRBD1. This CDR3 has 13 amino acids. Trimming removed 3 bases from V and 6 bases from J; junction bases left unmatched: 4. Germline V gene sequence: CDR1 SGHTA, CDR2 FQGTGA. CDR3: CASSFTGDAEAFF. For the CDR3, the DNA is TGTGCCAGCAGCTTTACAGGGGACGCTGAAGCTTTCTTT. Complete variable domain (other parts from reference TRBV7-3 and TRBJ1-1): GAGVSQTPSNKVTEKGKYVELRCDPISGHTALYWYRQSLGQGPEFLIYFQGTGAADDSGLPNDRFFAVRPEGSVSTLKIQRTERGDSAVYLCASSFTGDAEAFFGQGTRLTVV.

The rearrangement joins TRBV19 to TRBJ1-5; D unresolved. Germline CDR1 is LNHDA and CDR2 is SQIVND (reference sequence). CDR3 length: 15 amino acids. Trimming left V 4 bases short and J 3 bases short, with 13 bases between. Written as DNA, the CDR3 is TGTGCCAGTAGTACCTCCTTGGGCAACAATCAGCCCCAGCATTTT. Protein product: CASSTSLGNNQPQHF.

The J gene is TRBJ1-6, the V gene TRBV27, with D perhaps matching TRBD1 (6 bases). CDR1 is MNHEY, CDR2 SMNVEV, per germline (reference sequence). The CDR3 runs 16 residues. V was clipped by 2 bases and J by 10 bases, with 18 bases between them. The CDR3 region has the DNA TGTGCCAGCAGTTTACCCCGGGGACAAAGCTGGTCACCCCTCCACTTT. It specifies CASSLPRGQSWSPLHF.

A few counts support this clone. The chain uses TRBV10-2 and TRBJ1-4; TRBD1 is a possible D gene (5 bases). The germline V and J ends were trimmed by 7 bases and 8 bases, with 11 bases remaining between them. The CDR3 consists of 12 residues. Germline V lookup: CDR1 WSHSY, CDR2 SAAADI. The CDR3 sequence: CASIGAAEKLFF. The DNA of the CDR3 is TGCGCCAGCATCGGGGCGGCCGAAAAACTGTTTTTT.

The gene calls are TRBV5-1 and TRBJ2-7; 10 bases line up with TRBD1. The CDR3 has 14 amino acids. Losses at the gene ends were 0 bases for V and 6 bases for J; bases not matched to a gene: 3. Germline CDR1 reads SGHRS; CDR2 reads YFSETQ. The CDR3 spells CASSLGQGAFEQYF. The CDR3 DNA is TGCGCCAGCAGCTTGGGACAGGGGGCTTTCGAGCAGTACTTC.

The gene calls are TRBV30 and TRBJ1-6; D gene uncertain. Trimming removed 3 bases at V and 8 bases at J, with 8 bases between. The CDR3 loop spans 12 amino acids. The germline V gene has CDR1 GTSNPN and CDR2 SVGIG (reference sequence). CDR3: CAWSPSDSPLHF. The CDR3 nucleotides read TGTGCCTGGAGCCCTTCGGATTCACCCCTCCACTTT.

In its sample, this clone was seen once. The CDR3 region has the DNA TGTGCCAGCAGTTCGATAAATGGCATTCCTCTCCACTTT. This sequence encodes CASSSINGIPLHF. This rearrangement joins TRBV6-5 to TRBJ1-6; no definite D call. CDR3 length: 13 amino acids. Trimming pared 4 bases from V and 16 bases from J, leaving 17 bases between. The germline gives CDR1 MNHEY, CDR2 SVGAGI.

This chain's CDR3 is CASSLDLIPGANVLTF. Written as DNA, the CDR3 is TGTGCCAGCAGCTTAGACCTGATCCCTGGGGCCAACGTCCTGACTTTC. The chain combines TRBV5-4 with TRBJ2-6; no firm D call. This CDR3 comprises 16 residues. With 2 bases removed from V and 2 bases from J, the gap between germline ends came to 11 bases. The germline V gene has CDR1 SGHNT and CDR2 YYREEE (reference sequence).

The chain carries TRBV2 and TRBJ2-2, with 8 bases identical to TRBD2. Germline V gene lookup returns CDR1 SNHLY and CDR2 FYNNEI. The length of the CDR3 is 15 residues. V trimming: 3 bases; J trimming: 4 bases; junction bases outside the gene matches: 4. DNA of the CDR3: TGTGCCAGCAGTGAGGCGGGAGGTCCCACCGGGGAGCTGTTTTTT. Amino acid sequence: CASSEAGGPTGELFF.

This chain uses TRBV2 with TRBJ1-4, with D unresolved. V lost 6 bases to trimming and J lost 0 bases, with 8 bases between them. This CDR3 is 14 amino acids long. Per the germline V gene, CDR1 is SNHLY and CDR2 is FYNNEI. CDR3 region: CASRAFSTNEKLFF. In DNA form, the CDR3 reads TGTGCCAGCAGGGCGTTTTCAACTAATGAAAAACTGTTTTTT.

The gene calls are TRBV18 and TRBJ2-5; 11 bases line up with TRBD1. Trimming cost V 3 bases and J 1 base; bases outside gene matches: 4. The germline CDR1 and CDR2 sequences are KGHSH and LQKENI. The CDR3 is 16 residues long. DNA of the CDR3: TGTGCCAGCTCACCGGCGGACAGGGGGCGCCAAGAGACCCAGTACTTC. Translating gives CASSPADRGRQETQYF.